What follows describes a single T cell receptor (beta chain). The sample comes from a study of T cell changes during pregnancy in multiple sclerosis. TCRdb keeps only in-frame clones here, not all; method: immunoSEQ multiplex PCR. The table records about 39,000 clones, 91% of them present only once. The material sequenced was CD4+ T cells from peripheral blood mononuclear cells, taken after pregnancy. This receptor was obtained from a female donor in good health, enrolled as a control in a pregnancy study.

The CDR3 is CASSASQQGKETQYF. CDR3 bases: TGTGCCAGCAGCGCCTCCCAACAGGGGAAAGAGACCCAGTACTTC. The chain has TRBV7-2 and TRBJ2-5; 7 bases match TRBD1. Germline V CDR1 and CDR2: SGHTA, FQGNSA. The trim removed 5 bases at V and 3 bases at J, leaving 9 bases unmatched. This CDR3 comprises 15 residues. The full variable domain, in which reference TRBV7-2 and TRBJ2-5 provide the parts outside the CDR3, is GAGVSQSPSNKVTEKGKDVELRCDPISGHTALYWYRQSLGQGLEFLIYFQGNSAPDKSGLPSDRFSAERTGGSVSTLTIQRTQQEDSAVYLCASSASQQGKETQYFGPGTRLLVL.